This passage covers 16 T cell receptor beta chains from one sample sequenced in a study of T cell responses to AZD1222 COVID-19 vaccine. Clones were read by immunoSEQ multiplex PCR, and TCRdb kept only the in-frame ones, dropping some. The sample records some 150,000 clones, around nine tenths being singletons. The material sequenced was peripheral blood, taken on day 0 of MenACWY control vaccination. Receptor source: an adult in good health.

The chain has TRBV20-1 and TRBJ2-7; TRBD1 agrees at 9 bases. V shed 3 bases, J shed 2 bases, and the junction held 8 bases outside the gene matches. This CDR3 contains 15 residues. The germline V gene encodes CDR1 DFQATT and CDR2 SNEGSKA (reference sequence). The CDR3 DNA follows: TGCAGTGCTAGTCTCAAACAGGGGGCCCCCTACGAGCAGTACTTC. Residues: CSASLKQGAPYEQYF.

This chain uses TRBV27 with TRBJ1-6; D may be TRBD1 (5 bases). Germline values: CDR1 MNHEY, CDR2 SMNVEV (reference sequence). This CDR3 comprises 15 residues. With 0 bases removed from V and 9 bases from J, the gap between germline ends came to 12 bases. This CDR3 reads CASSLSPGMGSPLHF. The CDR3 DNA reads TGTGCCAGCAGTTTATCTCCAGGGATGGGTTCACCCCTCCACTTT.

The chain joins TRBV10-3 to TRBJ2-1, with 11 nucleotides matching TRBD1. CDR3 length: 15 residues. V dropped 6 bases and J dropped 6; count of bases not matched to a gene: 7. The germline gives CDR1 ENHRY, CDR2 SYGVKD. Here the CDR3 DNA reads TGTGCCATCAGAGGACAGGGGGCGAACTCCAATGAGCAGTTCTTC. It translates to CAIRGQGANSNEQFF.

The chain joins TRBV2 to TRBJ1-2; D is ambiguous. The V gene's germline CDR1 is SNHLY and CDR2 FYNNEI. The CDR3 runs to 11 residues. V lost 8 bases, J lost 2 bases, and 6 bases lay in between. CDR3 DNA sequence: TGTGCCAGCGAGGAGAACTATGGCTACACCTTC. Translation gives CASEENYGYTF. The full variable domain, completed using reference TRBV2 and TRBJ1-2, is EPEVTQTPSHQVTQMGQEVILRCVPISNHLYFYWYRQILGQKVEFLVSFYNNEISEKSEIFDDQFSVERPDGSNFTLKIRSTKLEDSAMYFCASEENYGYTFGSGTRLTVV.

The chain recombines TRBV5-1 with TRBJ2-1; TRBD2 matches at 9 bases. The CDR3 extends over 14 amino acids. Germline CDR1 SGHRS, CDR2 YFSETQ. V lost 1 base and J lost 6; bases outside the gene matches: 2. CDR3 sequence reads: CASSLPSGANEQFF. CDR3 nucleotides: TGCGCCAGCAGCTTGCCTAGCGGGGCCAATGAGCAGTTCTTC. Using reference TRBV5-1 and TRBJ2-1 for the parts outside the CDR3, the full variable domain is KAGVTQTPRYLIKTRGQQVTLSCSPISGHRSVSWYQQTPGQGLQFLFEYFSETQRNKGNFPGRFSGRQFSNSRSEMNVSTLELGDSALYLCASSLPSGANEQFFGPGTRLTVL.

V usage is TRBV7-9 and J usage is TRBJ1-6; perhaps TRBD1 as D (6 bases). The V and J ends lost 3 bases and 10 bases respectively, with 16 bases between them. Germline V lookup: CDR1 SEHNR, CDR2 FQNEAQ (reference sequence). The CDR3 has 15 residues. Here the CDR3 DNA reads TGTGCCAGCAGCTTGGGTCAGGGGAATGCCTCACCCCTCCACTTT. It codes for CASSLGQGNASPLHF.

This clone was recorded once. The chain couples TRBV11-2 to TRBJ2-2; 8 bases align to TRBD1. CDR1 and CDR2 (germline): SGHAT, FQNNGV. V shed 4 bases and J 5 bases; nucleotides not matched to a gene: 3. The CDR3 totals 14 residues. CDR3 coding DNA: TGTGCCAGCAGCTCGACAGGGGATACCGGGGAGCTGTTTTTT. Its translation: CASSSTGDTGELFF. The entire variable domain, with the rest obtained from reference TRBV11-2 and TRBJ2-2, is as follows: EAGVAQSPRYKIIEKRQSVAFWCNPISGHATLYWYQQILGQGPKLLIQFQNNGVVDDSQLPKDRFSAERLKGVDSTLKIQPAKLEDSAVYLCASSSTGDTGELFFGEGSRLTVL.

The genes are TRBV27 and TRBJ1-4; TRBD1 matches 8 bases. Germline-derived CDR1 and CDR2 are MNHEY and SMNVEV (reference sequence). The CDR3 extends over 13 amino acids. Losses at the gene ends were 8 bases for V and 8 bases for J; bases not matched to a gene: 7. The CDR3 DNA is TGTGCCAGCTCCTGGACAGGGAGCGAAAAACTGTTTTTT. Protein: CASSWTGSEKLFF.

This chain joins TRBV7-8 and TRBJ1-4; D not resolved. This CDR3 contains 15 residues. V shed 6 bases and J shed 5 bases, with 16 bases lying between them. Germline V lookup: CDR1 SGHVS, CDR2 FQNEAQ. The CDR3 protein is CASRLFARENEKLFF. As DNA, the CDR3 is TGTGCCAGCAGGCTTTTTGCTAGAGAGAATGAAAAACTGTTTTTT. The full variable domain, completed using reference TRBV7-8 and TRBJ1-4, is GAGVSQSPRYKVAKRGQDVALRCDPISGHVSLFWYQQALGQGPEFLTYFQNEAQLDKSGLPSDRFFAERPEGSVSTLKIQRTQQEDSAVYLCASRLFARENEKLFFGSGTQLSVL.

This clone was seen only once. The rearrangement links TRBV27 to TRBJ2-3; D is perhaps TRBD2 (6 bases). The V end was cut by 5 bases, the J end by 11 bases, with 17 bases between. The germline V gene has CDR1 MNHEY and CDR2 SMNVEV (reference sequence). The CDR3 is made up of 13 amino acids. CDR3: CASSPKGGGKQYF. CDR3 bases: TGTGCCAGCAGTCCAAAAGGTGGAGGGAAGCAGTATTTT.

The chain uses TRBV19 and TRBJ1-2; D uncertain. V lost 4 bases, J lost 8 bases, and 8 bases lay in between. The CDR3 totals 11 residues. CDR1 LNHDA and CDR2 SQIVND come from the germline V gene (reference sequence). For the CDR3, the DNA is TGTGCCAGTAGTAGAGACCGGGGCTACACCTTC. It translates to CASSRDRGYTF.

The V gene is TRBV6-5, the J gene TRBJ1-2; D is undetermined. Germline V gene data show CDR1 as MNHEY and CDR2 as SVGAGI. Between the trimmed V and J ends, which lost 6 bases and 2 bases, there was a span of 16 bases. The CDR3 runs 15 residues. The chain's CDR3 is CASRDNLGENYGYTF. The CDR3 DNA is TGTGCCAGCAGGGATAATCTTGGGGAGAACTATGGCTACACCTTC.

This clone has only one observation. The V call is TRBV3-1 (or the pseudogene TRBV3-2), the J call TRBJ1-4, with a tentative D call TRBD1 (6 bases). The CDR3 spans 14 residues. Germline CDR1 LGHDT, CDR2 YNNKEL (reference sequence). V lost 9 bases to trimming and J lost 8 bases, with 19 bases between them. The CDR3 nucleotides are TGTGCCAGTCAGGGTCCAGGGGTAAAAGAAAAACTGTTTTTT. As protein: CASQGPGVKEKLFF.

The CDR3 loop is CASSFLDYGYTF. The CDR3 DNA follows: TGTGCCAGCAGTTTCTTGGACTATGGCTACACCTTC. The chain has TRBV12-3 or TRBV12-4 and TRBJ1-2; D uncertain. Trimming pared 3 bases from V and 3 bases from J, leaving 5 bases between. This CDR3 is built from 12 residues.

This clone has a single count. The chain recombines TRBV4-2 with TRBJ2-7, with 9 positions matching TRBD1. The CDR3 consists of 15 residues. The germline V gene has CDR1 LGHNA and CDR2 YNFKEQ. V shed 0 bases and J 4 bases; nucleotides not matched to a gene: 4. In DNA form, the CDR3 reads TGTGCCAGCAGCCAAGAGGGGACAGGGAGATACGAGCAGTACTTC. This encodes CASSQEGTGRYEQYF.

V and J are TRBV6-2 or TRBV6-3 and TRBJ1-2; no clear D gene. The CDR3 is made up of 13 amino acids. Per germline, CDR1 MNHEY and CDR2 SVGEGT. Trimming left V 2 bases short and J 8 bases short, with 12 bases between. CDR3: CASSYLPGRGYTF. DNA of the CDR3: TGTGCCAGCAGTTACCTCCCAGGCCGCGGCTACACCTTC.